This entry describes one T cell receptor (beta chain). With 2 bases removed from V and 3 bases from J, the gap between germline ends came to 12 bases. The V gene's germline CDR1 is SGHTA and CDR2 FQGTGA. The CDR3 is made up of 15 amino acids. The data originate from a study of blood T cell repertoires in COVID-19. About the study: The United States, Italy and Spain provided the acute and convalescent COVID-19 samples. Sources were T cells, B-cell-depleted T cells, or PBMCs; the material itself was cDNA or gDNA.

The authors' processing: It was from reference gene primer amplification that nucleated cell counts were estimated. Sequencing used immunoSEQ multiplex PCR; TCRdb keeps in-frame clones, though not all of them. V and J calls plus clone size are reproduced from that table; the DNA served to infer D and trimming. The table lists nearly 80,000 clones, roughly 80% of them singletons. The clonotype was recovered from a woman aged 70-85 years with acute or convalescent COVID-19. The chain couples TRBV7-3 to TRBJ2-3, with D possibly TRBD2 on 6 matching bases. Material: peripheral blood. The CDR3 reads CASSLGGIRTDTQYF. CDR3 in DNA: TGTGCCAGCAGCTTAGGCGGGATCCGGACAGATACGCAGTATTTT.